This T cell receptor (beta chain) comes out of a study of cytomegalovirus exposure and HLA in healthy donors (TCRdb year 2017). For the wider study: An earlier analysis of 587 of the donors reported 276 Gb of sequence data and approximately 120 million unique TCR beta sequences obtained from around 190 million T cells. The study was designed to test whether signatures of past pathogen exposure could be identified by cataloging public T cell receptors. About five DR-DQ haplotypes were treated as single units for association and clustering because of strong linkage in the cohort. High-throughput TCR immunosequencing, statistical association of individual TCRs with disease status, and machine learning were combined to predict cytomegalovirus infection status. Of the 300 to 500 genotyped donors, approximately 80% were placed in the genetic ancestry cluster associated with self-reported Caucasian donors. In addition to the first cohort of 650 to 800 subjects, a separate validation cohort of 120 different subjects was used. HLA typing covered class I and class II loci at four-digit resolution. Rather than using new phenotypic data, the later analysis identified candidate immune exposures from TCR beta sequences and from how often those sequences occurred across donors. A later genetic analysis took genome-wide SNP genotypes for about 65% of the roughly 670 donors and used that subset as a discovery cohort. In an earlier analysis of more than 550 of the donors, high-throughput TCR beta sequencing was used to judge whether each TCR beta V gene segment behaved as functional or pseudogenic. Every discovery cohort repertoire had been produced on one sequencing platform. Typing coverage differed by locus: A, B, C, DRB1 and DQB1 were typed in roughly 620-630 donors, DQA1 in approximately 520, DPA1 in 600 to 610, and DPB1 in around 490. Using immunosequencing, the study profiled T cell repertoires from fewer than 700 subjects and related those repertoires to cytomegalovirus serostatus. To study patterns of TCR occurrence, a later analysis re-analyzed previously published TCR beta repertoires from hundreds of donors and added high-resolution HLA genotyping. Donor age, sex, ethnicity and CMV serostatus were collected together with the repertoire data. Among 350 to 400 genotyped donors of the cohort, an average of about 240,000 unique TCR beta nucleotide sequences were sequenced per donor, roughly 20% of them non-productive. An early release that covered about 600 HLA-typed donors contained approximately 300 gigabases of sequencing data and around 85 million unique TCR sequences. Study-level results and caveats: Cytomegalovirus status was reported to be diagnosed by the classifier with high specificity and sensitivity in both the original and validation cohorts. Sequencing depth was assumed to be roughly uniform across donors in the presence/absence analyses, though that assumption may not hold. In an earlier analysis of under 600 of the donors, most TCR beta V segments were observed in productive rearrangements about 87% or about 30% of the time, broadly matching IMGT annotations. According to a later genetic analysis, donors in an Asian-associated ancestry cluster had fewer N-insertions in productive TCRs than the approximately 670-donor mean. Three of the identified cytomegalovirus-associated TCR beta chains were confirmed in vitro to be specific for cytomegalovirus antigens. A further reported finding was that TCR beta sequences accurately predicted the HLA-A and HLA-B alleles for most subjects in the first cohort. Linkage disequilibrium might explain the correlated functional status among segregating V segments, but an unknown experimental factor could not be ruled out. Most TCR sequences were observed very rarely across donors, whereas some public TCRs were present in many individuals. A total of 150 to 200 TCR beta chains were listed by the study as associated with cytomegalovirus. The earlier analysis of about 600 of the donors excluded about 16 rarely observed V segments, including chromosome 9 orphons, because counts were too low. The authors suggested that the approach could potentially be extended to other disease states and immunological phenotypes. Because some donors lacked HLA typing at each locus, the association tests relied only on the typed subset. A cluster of highly shared sequence variants was judged likely to be a technical artifact of the sequencing pipeline. According to a later analysis, parvovirus B19, influenza, CMV and Epstein-Barr virus appeared linked to several top co-occurrence clusters. Compared with equally common non-associated chains, HLA-associated TCR beta chains in a later analysis were more clonally expanded and had lower generation probabilities. A later analysis found that most CMV-associated TCR beta chains appeared HLA-restricted, with HLA associations seemingly driven largely by CMV exposure. Assigning TCR associations to individual alleles was difficult when HLA alleles, especially DR and DQ, strongly co-occurred. CMV serostatus was the only immune exposure information available for the cohort. A later analysis associated about 16,000 TCR beta sequences with specific HLA alleles at a false discovery rate of 0.05. Some IMGT-functional V segments, including TRBV6-2 and TRBV6-3, could not be told apart with the 87-base-pair reads, so those segments were excluded. According to a later analysis, TCR association rates differed among HLA loci, with DRB1 alleles showing the most associated TCRs and HLA-C alleles showing the fewest. Only TCR beta chains were sequenced in this cohort, and the absence of alpha or paired-chain data limited detectable features. A later genetic analysis associated a missense DCLRE1C variant with V-gene and J-gene trimming of TCR beta chains, and an independent cohort replicated the association.

The cohort consisted of 600 to 750 healthy bone marrow donors. All cohort members were sampled while nominally healthy, although unrecorded immune exposures were likely present. The donor tested CMV seronegative, placing the donor among the 352 seronegative members of the cohort. Each donor provided a peripheral blood sample, and peripheral blood mononuclear cells were used for TCR beta sequencing. Genomic DNA extraction from the blood cell samples was performed with the Qiagen DNeasy Blood Extraction Kit. V ends up 5 bases short and J 2 bases short, with an unmatched junction base count of 5. The CDR3 measures 15 amino acids from cysteine to phenylalanine. The sequence is cut down to CDR3 DNA, 45 bases in frame from base 1. Via the germline V gene (reference sequence), CDR1 is LNHDA and CDR2 SQIVND. The method behind the library was the immunoSEQ multiplex PCR assay. For the multiplex PCR, a mixture combining 60 forward primers for TCR Vbeta segments and 13 reverse primers for TCR Jbeta segments was used. The CDR3 region of rearranged TCR beta genes was amplified from genomic DNA by a multiplex PCR assay. Amplified TCR beta libraries were sequenced as 87-base-pair reads on the Illumina HiSeq System. Per the source publication's procedure: A later analysis tallied tens of millions of unique TCR beta chains across the 666 repertoires, and 10 million to 11 million of those chains were shared by two or more donors. To remove PCR and sequencing errors, raw reads were error-corrected and collapsed into unique sequences using a nearest-neighbor algorithm that merged closely related sequences. Alignment of CDR3 sequences to IMGT reference sequences was used to assign V, D and J gene segments. For a sequence to be retained, a match of at least six nucleotides was required to both a V gene segment and a J gene segment. A rearrangement counted as productive if the CDR3 had no stop codons and remained in frame with V and J, and every other rearrangement counted as non-productive. Following IMGT convention, CDR3 was defined as the stretch from the second conserved V-encoded cysteine to the conserved J-encoded phenylalanine. The earlier analysis of more than 450 of the donors excluded sequences that lacked an unambiguous match to a single V gene segment. An earlier analysis of several hundred of the donors called V segments functional above 56.7% productive rearrangements and segregating when the between-donor standard deviation exceeded 5%. A statistical classification framework was built for diagnosing cytomegalovirus status from the catalog of TCR beta chain sequences. In a later analysis, TCR nucleotide sequences were compared against IMGT/GENE-DB human TR gene sequences so that V and J genes could be assigned. Using the TCRdist pipeline, a later analysis assigned CDR3 sequences along with most-parsimonious VDJ recombination scenarios. In a later analysis, every TCR beta chain was defined by the combination of its CDR3 amino acid sequence and its V-gene family, and reads without a unique V-gene family were dropped. A later analysis removed roughly 590 highly shared, low-generation-probability nucleotide sequences to deal with suspected cross-contamination and a sequencing artifact. In a later analysis, a clonal expansion index was calculated for each public chain from normalized within-repertoire ranks of inferred template counts. Generation probabilities in a later analysis came from a VDJ recombination model fitted to out-of-frame rearrangements, and those results were checked against IGoR. Hypergeometric tests were used in a later analysis to score TCR-TCR, TCR-HLA and TCR-CMV co-occurrence, with a repertoire-size bias correction applied to the TCR pairs. In a later analysis, false discovery rates were estimated by permuting HLA or CMV assignments 20 times. A later analysis grouped co-occurring TCRs with DBSCAN, adding TCRdist sequence similarity when clustering within HLA-allele-positive subsets. For co-occurrence clustering, repertoires with fewer than 30,000 or more than 120,000 public chains were excluded, along with five or six repertoires with anomalous nucleotide sharing. Here the immuneACCESS table is served through TCRdb, limited to in-frame sequences with V and J called. Missing clones are a known gap in these copies; in checked studies unresolved V genes cover under half, and the rest lacks a known reason. Clonal size and the V and J genes are those of that table, whereas D and trimming came from the DNA. Across this sample there are around 190,000 clones, with about 80% seen only once. Over 2% of the sample is in the top ten clones.

As regards this clone: Its antigen is still unknown. No clone much larger than this one lies a single base away; base qualities are absent.

This sequence originates from a man in his 60s in good health and CMV-seronegative. The chain employs TRBV19 and TRBJ1-5, with TRBD1 matching 8 junction bases. The sample consisted of PBMCs. This receptor carries the CDR3 CASSAGTGGNQPQHF. The sequenced DNA: TGTGCCAGTAGTGCCGGGACAGGAGGCAATCAGCCCCAGCATTTT.